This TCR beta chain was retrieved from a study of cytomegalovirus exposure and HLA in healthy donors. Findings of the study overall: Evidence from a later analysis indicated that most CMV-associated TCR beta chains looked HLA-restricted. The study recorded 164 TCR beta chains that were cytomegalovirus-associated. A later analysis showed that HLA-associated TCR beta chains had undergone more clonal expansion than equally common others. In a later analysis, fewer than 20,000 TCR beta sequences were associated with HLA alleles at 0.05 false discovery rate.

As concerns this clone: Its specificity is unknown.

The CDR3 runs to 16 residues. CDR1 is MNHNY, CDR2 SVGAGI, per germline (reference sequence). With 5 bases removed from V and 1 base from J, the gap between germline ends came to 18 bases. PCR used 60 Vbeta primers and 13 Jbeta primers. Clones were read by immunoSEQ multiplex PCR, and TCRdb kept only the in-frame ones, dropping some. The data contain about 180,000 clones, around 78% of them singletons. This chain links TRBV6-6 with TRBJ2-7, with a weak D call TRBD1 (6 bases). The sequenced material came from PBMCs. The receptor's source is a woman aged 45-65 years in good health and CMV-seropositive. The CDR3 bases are TGTGCCAGCAGTACCGATGGGCAGGGGCTATCCTACGAGCAGTACTTC. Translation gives CASSTDGQGLSYEQYF.